One and the same sample provided the 24 T cell receptor beta chains below, sequenced in a study of T cell responses to AZD1222 COVID-19 vaccine. TCRdb keeps only in-frame clones here, not all; method: immunoSEQ multiplex PCR. The table has roughly 100,000 clones, about 93% seen once. The sample here was peripheral blood, taken on day 0 of AZD1222 vaccination. These receptor sequences come from an adult in good health.

The DNA of the CDR3 is TGTGCCAGCAGCCAATACGCGCACACGCAGTATTTT. This gives the protein CASSQYAHTQYF. The chain recombines TRBV3-1 (or the pseudogene TRBV3-2) with TRBJ2-3; D not certain. CDR1 is LGHDT, CDR2 YNNKEL, per germline (reference sequence). The CDR3 length is 12 residues. V lost 2 bases to trimming and J lost 9 bases, with 9 bases between them.

This clone was observed a single time. The V gene is TRBV7-2, the J gene TRBJ1-2; D perhaps matches TRBD1 (5 bases). The CDR3 spans 13 residues. Trimming removed 4 bases from V and 8 bases from J, with 14 bases in between. Germline CDR1 SGHTA, CDR2 FQGNSA. The CDR3 loop reads CASSSLGGTGYTF. CDR3 DNA sequence: TGTGCCAGCAGCTCCCTGGGGGGAACAGGCTACACCTTC.

The gene calls are TRBV30 and TRBJ1-3; possible D gene TRBD1, 6 bases. Germline values: CDR1 GTSNPN, CDR2 SVGIG (reference sequence). V lost 0 bases and J lost 5, with 11 bases in between. The CDR3 runs to 14 residues. This CDR3 is CAWSVGGGRNTIYF. CDR3 bases: TGTGCCTGGAGTGTGGGAGGGGGGAGAAACACCATATATTTT.

J is TRBJ1-5 and V is TRBV11-3; 7 bases align to TRBD1. The CDR3 spans 20 residues. The V segment lost 2 bases and the J segment 4 bases; nucleotides outside the gene matches: 20. CDR1 is SGHNT and CDR2 is YENEEA in the germline V gene. This CDR3 is CASSLILSRINRGPNQPQHF. The CDR3 DNA is TGTGCCAGCAGCTTAATCCTCTCCCGCATAAACAGGGGACCGAATCAGCCCCAGCATTTT.

The V call is TRBV5-1, the J call TRBJ1-3; D is unclear. The V gene's germline CDR1 is SGHRS and CDR2 YFSETQ. Trimming left V 0 bases short and J 0 bases short, with 7 bases between. This CDR3 has 15 residues. CDR3 DNA: TGCGCCAGCAGCTTGGGTCAGCACTCTGGAAACACCATATATTTT. Encoded protein: CASSLGQHSGNTIYF.

The chain joins TRBV2 to TRBJ1-1; 8 nucleotides line up with TRBD1. The ends lost 11 bases at V and 6 bases at J; junction bases unmatched: 5. The germline gives CDR1 SNHLY, CDR2 FYNNEI. The CDR3 consists of 11 residues. The CDR3 spells CAGRQGSEAFF. CDR3 sequence (DNA): TGTGCCGGAAGACAGGGGTCTGAAGCTTTCTTT.

This sequence joins TRBV20-1 and TRBJ2-1; 9 bases are shared with TRBD2. Losses at the gene ends were 3 bases for V and 5 bases for J; bases not matched to a gene: 5. In germline, CDR1 is DFQATT, CDR2 SNEGSKA (reference sequence). The length of the CDR3 is 14 residues. This CDR3 reads CSASLAGLNNEQFF. The CDR3 DNA sequence: TGCAGTGCTAGTCTAGCGGGACTCAACAATGAGCAGTTCTTC.

This clone was seen a single time. J is TRBJ1-1 and V is TRBV10-3; 9 nucleotides match TRBD1. V gave up 10 bases and J gave up 5 bases; unmatched junction bases: 11. CDR3 length equals 14 residues. The germline V gene has CDR1 ENHRY and CDR2 SYGVKD. The chain's CDR3 is CATRGTGSETEAFF. As DNA, the CDR3 is TGTGCCACCCGCGGGACAGGGAGTGAGACTGAAGCTTTCTTT.

This sequence joins TRBV21-1 and TRBJ2-7; the table names TRBD2, a call not compared with the DNA. TRBV21-1 is flagged as a pseudogene. This CDR3 region has 13 residues. The CDR3 DNA sequence: TGTGCCCGGCGGAATAGCGGGAGCCACGAGCAGTACTTC. Protein sequence: CARRNSGSHEQYF.

The chain has TRBV28 and TRBJ1-6; TRBD1 agrees at 7 bases. Germline assignment: CDR1 MDHEN and CDR2 SYDVKM. V shed 2 bases and J 7 bases; nucleotides not matched to a gene: 2. CDR3 length equals 14 residues. The DNA for the CDR3 is TGTGCCAGCAGTTTACCGACAGGGAATTCACCCCTCCACTTT. Translating gives CASSLPTGNSPLHF. Based on the CDR3 plus reference TRBV28 and TRBJ1-6, the full variable domain is DVKVTQSSRYLVKRTGEKVFLECVQDMDHENMFWYRQDPGLGLRLIYFSYDVKMKEKGDIPEGYSVSREKKERFSLILESASTNQTSMYLCASSLPTGNSPLHFGNGTRLTVT.

This rearrangement joins TRBV6-1 to TRBJ2-4; D is perhaps TRBD1 or TRBD2 (6 bases each). The CDR3 runs 17 residues. CDR1 and CDR2 from the germline V gene are MNHNS and SASEGT. Trimming pared 3 bases from V and 0 bases from J, leaving 15 bases between. In DNA, the CDR3 is TGTGCCAGCAGTGACACGGGGGCGTCAAGAGCCAAAAACATTCAGTACTTC. Encoded protein: CASSDTGASRAKNIQYF.

The V call is TRBV9, the J call TRBJ2-1; D possibly corresponds to TRBD2 (6 bases). CDR1 SGDLS and CDR2 YYNGEE come from the germline V gene. V dropped 2 bases and J dropped 5 bases, with 14 bases sitting between them. The CDR3 covers 15 residues. The CDR3 spells CASSVGGTLNNEQFF. Here the CDR3 DNA reads TGTGCCAGCAGCGTGGGCGGGACCTTAAACAATGAGCAGTTCTTC.

The gene calls are TRBV7-8 and TRBJ2-2; the match to TRBD2 covers 10 bases. The CDR3 contains 16 residues. Germline V lookup: CDR1 SGHVS, CDR2 FQNEAQ. J lost 2 bases, V lost 6 bases, and 6 bases had no gene match. CDR3: CASSPRTSGNTGELFF. In nucleotides, the CDR3 is TGTGCCAGCAGTCCGAGGACTAGCGGAAACACCGGGGAGCTGTTTTTT.

V and J are TRBV3-1 (or the pseudogene TRBV3-2) and TRBJ2-1, with TRBD2 matching 9 bases. This CDR3 has 17 residues. Germline lookup yields CDR1 LGHDT and CDR2 YNNKEL (reference sequence). J lost 5 bases, V lost 1 base, and 9 bases had no gene match. CDR3 nucleotides: TGTGCCAGCAGCCAAGGCCTCGGCGGGAGGGAGAACAATGAGCAGTTCTTC. It codes for CASSQGLGGRENNEQFF.

This sequence joins TRBV2 and TRBJ2-3; D might be TRBD2 (6 bases). The germline V and J ends were trimmed by 7 bases and 4 bases, with 18 bases remaining between them. Germline loops: CDR1 SNHLY, CDR2 FYNNEI. The CDR3 contains 15 residues. In DNA form, the CDR3 reads TGTGCCAGCATCGAACCCGGGACTCCACCAGATACGCAGTATTTT. It yields the protein CASIEPGTPPDTQYF. Full variable domain (rest looked up from reference TRBV2 and TRBJ2-3): EPEVTQTPSHQVTQMGQEVILRCVPISNHLYFYWYRQILGQKVEFLVSFYNNEISEKSEIFDDQFSVERPDGSNFTLKIRSTKLEDSAMYFCASIEPGTPPDTQYFGPGTRLTVL.

This sequence joins TRBV5-4 and TRBJ2-5; tentatively, D is TRBD1 (6 bases). The CDR3 sequence is 13 residues long. Germline V gives CDR1 SGHNT, CDR2 YYREEE (reference sequence). Trimming took 4 bases from V and 7 from J, leaving 14 bases between them. As DNA, the CDR3 is TGTGCCAGCAGCAATAGACAGGCTATGACCCAGTACTTC. It translates to CASSNRQAMTQYF.

The J gene is TRBJ2-5, the V gene TRBV27; perhaps TRBD2 as D (6 bases). The V gene lost 6 bases and the J gene lost 1 base, with 9 bases spanning the gap. The germline gives CDR1 MNHEY, CDR2 SMNVEV (reference sequence). This CDR3 has 13 residues. CDR3 sequence: CASRGGAQETQYF. CDR3 in DNA: TGTGCCAGCAGGGGCGGGGCCCAAGAGACCCAGTACTTC.

This chain's CDR3 is CASSGRSFHEQFF. The CDR3 DNA reads as TGTGCCAGCAGCGGGAGGTCATTCCATGAGCAGTTCTTC. The rearrangement uses TRBV2 and TRBJ2-1; TRBD2 agrees at 7 bases. V shed 6 bases and J 8 bases; nucleotides not matched to a gene: 7. Germline CDR1 and CDR2: SNHLY and FYNNEI. This CDR3 spans 13 amino acids.

This chain links TRBV6-5 with TRBJ2-7; D is unresolved. The CDR3 has 12 amino acids. Germline lookup yields CDR1 MNHEY and CDR2 SVGAGI. Between the trimmed V and J ends, which lost 5 bases and 4 bases, there was a span of 9 bases. CDR3 protein: CASSPQFYEQYF. The CDR3 nucleotides read TGTGCCAGCAGTCCACAGTTTTACGAGCAGTACTTC.

There are a few counts of this clone. This chain links TRBV10-3 with TRBJ2-1; tentative D call: TRBD2 (5 bases). Looked up from germline, CDR1 is ENHRY and CDR2 is SYGVKD. This CDR3 has 12 residues. Trimming pared 6 bases from V and 7 bases from J, leaving 10 bases between. CDR3 sequence reads: CAISDGENEQFF. The CDR3 DNA follows: TGTGCCATCAGCGACGGGGAGAATGAGCAGTTCTTC.

The chain carries TRBV20-1 and TRBJ2-7; D is uncertain. The CDR3 contains 12 residues. Germline CDR1 and CDR2: DFQATT and SNEGSKA (reference sequence). V shed 3 bases and J shed 4 bases, with 10 bases lying between them. The CDR3 DNA follows: TGCAGTGCTAGTTTAGGTTTGTACGAGCAGTACTTC. The encoded protein is CSASLGLYEQYF.

This clone occurred once. The chain links TRBV19 to TRBJ1-1; D not resolved. The CDR3 runs 11 residues. Germline values: CDR1 LNHDA, CDR2 SQIVND (reference sequence). Trimming removed 9 bases at V and 6 bases at J, with 11 bases between. The CDR3, as DNA: TGTGCCAGGTCGAGGGAGGCTGAAGCTTTCTTT. Translated, it gives CARSREAEAFF.

This clone was seen just once. V is TRBV7-9 and J is TRBJ2-2; 7 positions agree with TRBD2. Trimming removed 0 bases from V and 5 bases from J; junction bases left unmatched: 9. CDR3 length: 17 residues. Germline V gene sequence: CDR1 SEHNR, CDR2 FQNEAQ (reference sequence). The chain's CDR3 is CASSLARGRTGTGELFF. CDR3 DNA: TGTGCCAGCAGCTTAGCGCGGGGGAGGACTGGAACCGGGGAGCTGTTTTTT.

J is TRBJ2-7 and V is TRBV9; 9 nucleotides match TRBD1. V shed 2 bases, J shed 3 bases, and the junction held 6 bases outside the gene matches. Germline V gives CDR1 SGDLS, CDR2 YYNGEE. This CDR3 is built from 15 residues. Here the CDR3 DNA reads TGTGCCAGCAGCGTGGGGACAGGGTCCATCTACGAGCAGTACTTC. Its protein is CASSVGTGSIYEQYF.